The rows below give T cell receptor beta chains drawn from one sample of a study of type 1 and type 2 diabetes patients. One entry per CDR3 protein results from TCRdb running MiXCR on the multiplex PCR reads. The sample holds around 300,000 distinct CDR3 sequences, approximately 45% seen once. Sequencing was done on a sample of peripheral blood mononuclear cells (PBMCs). The receptors shown here come from a man aged 18 to 30 with type 2 diabetes. CDR3s include the opening cysteine and the closing phenylalanine or tryptophan. The D gene is left open where the match is weak. Size tells how often a clone was seen (once, few, many) or the class of an expanded clone, and some rows leave it out.

TRBJ2-5	.	TRBV7-2	11	.	CASSVGGTQYF	TGTGCCAGCAGCGTAGGGGGGACCCAGTACTTC
TRBJ1-6	.	TRBV7-3	15	.	CASSRGQTDNSPLHF	TGTGCCAGCAGCCGTGGACAGACGGATAATTCACCCCTCCACTTT
TRBJ2-7	.	TRBV20-1	15	few	CSARDEGTQSYEQYF	TGCAGTGCTAGGGATGAGGGGACGCAAAGCTACGAGCAGTACTTC
TRBJ1-1	.	TRBV7-3	14	.	CASSFGGTNTEAFF	TGTGCCAGCAGCTTTGGGGGCACGAACACTGAAGCTTTCTTT
TRBJ2-7	.	TRBV5-1	14	few	CASSYNPIINEQYF	TGCGCCAGCAGCTACAACCCTATCATCAACGAGCAGTACTTC
TRBJ1-4	.	TRBV10-2	16	.	CASSGAGTGSGEKLFF	TGCGCCAGCAGTGGCGCGGGTACCGGGAGTGGTGAAAAACTGTTTTTT
TRBJ1-2	.	TRBV7-6	16	few	CASSLGLGVANYGYTF	TGTGCCAGCAGCTTGGGTTTGGGGGTTGCTAACTATGGCTACACCTTC
TRBJ1-5	TRBD1	TRBV2	14	.	CASSRDRANQPQHF	TGTGCCAGCAGTCGGGACAGGGCCAATCAGCCCCAGCATTTT
TRBJ2-4	TRBD1	TRBV14	18	.	CASSQRWSTGESKNIQYF	TGTGCCAGCAGCCAAAGATGGTCGACAGGGGAGTCCAAAAACATTCAGTACTTC
TRBJ1-5	.	TRBV6-6	14	.	CASSYDNSNQPQHF	TGTGCCAGCAGTTACGACAATAGCAATCAGCCCCAGCATTTT
TRBJ1-4	.	TRBV24-1	15	few	CASSVISLGNEKLFF	TGTGCCAGCAGTGTAATTTCTCTCGGGAATGAAAAACTGTTTTTT
TRBJ2-7	TRBD1	TRBV20-1	14	.	CSARRRDRGYERYF	TGCAGTGCTAGAAGACGGGACAGGGGCTACGAGCGGTACTTC
TRBJ2-3	.	TRBV24-1	23	.	CATSDSRTTVAPGVDRVTDTQYF	TGTGCCACCAGTGATTCGCGAACTACCGTGGCCCCCGGAGTAGACCGTGTCACAGATACGCAGTATTTT
TRBJ2-7	TRBD2	TRBV20-1	17	few	CSAISTLLAGGIDEQYF	TGCAGTGCTATTTCTACCCTCCTAGCGGGAGGGATAGACGAGCAGTACTTC
TRBJ2-1	TRBD2	TRBV7-2	15	.	CASSPSGRVYNEQFF	TGTGCCAGCAGCCCAAGCGGGAGGGTCTACAATGAGCAGTTCTTC
TRBJ2-1	TRBD2	TRBV13	19	.	CASSLETGRLAGVSNEQFF	TGTGCCAGCAGCTTAGAAACGGGGAGACTAGCGGGAGTAAGCAATGAGCAGTTCTTC
TRBJ2-3	.	TRBV9	15	.	CASSVEGISTDTQYF	TGTGCCAGCAGCGTAGAGGGCATTAGCACAGATACGCAGTATTTT
TRBJ1-1	.	TRBV7-9	14	.	CASSLDGRGTEAFF	TGTGCCAGCAGCCTTGATGGGCGAGGCACTGAAGCTTTCTTT
TRBJ1-4	.	TRBV2	14	few	CASRGDTGYEKLFF	TGTGCCAGCAGGGGTGACACGGGATATGAAAAACTGTTTTTT
TRBJ2-6	.	TRBV7-8	15	few	CASSLDIPGANVLTF	TGTGCCAGCAGCCTTGACATTCCTGGGGCCAACGTCCTGACTTTC
TRBJ2-7	.	TRBV12-3/TRBV12-4	11	.	CASSTYYEQYF	TGTGCCAGCAGTACCTACTACGAGCAGTACTTC
TRBJ2-7	TRBD1	TRBV20-1	13	few	CSARGDSSYEQYF	TGCAGTGCTAGAGGGGACAGCTCCTACGAGCAGTACTTC
TRBJ2-7	.	TRBV19	13	.	CSVEGVQGGEQYF	TGCAGCGTTGAAGGTGTTCAGGGAGGCGAGCAGTACTTC
TRBJ1-2	.	TRBV19	14	many	CASSYSGLGYGYTF	TGTGCCAGTAGCTATTCGGGTCTGGGTTATGGCTACACCTTC
TRBJ2-5	.	TRBV7-2	14	few	CASRLTGAQETQYF	TGTGCCAGCAGATTAACAGGTGCACAAGAGACCCAGTACTTC
TRBJ2-2	.	TRBV15	16	.	CATSRSGPAGGGELFF	TGTGCCACCAGCAGATCCGGACCGGCAGGTGGCGGGGAGCTGTTTTTT
TRBJ1-1	.	TRBV30	14	few	CAWSPGPGNTEAFF	TGTGCCTGGAGTCCCGGGCCAGGGAACACTGAAGCTTTCTTT
TRBJ2-7	TRBD2	TRBV28	20	.	CASSPNKPPGTSGLSYEQYF	TGTGCCAGCAGTCCTAATAAACCGCCTGGGACTAGCGGTCTCTCCTACGAGCAGTACTTC
TRBJ2-7	.	TRBV12-3/TRBV12-4	16	few	CASSFRYGLASYEQYF	TGTGCCAGCAGTTTTCGGTATGGTCTAGCCTCCTACGAGCAGTACTTC
TRBJ1-2	.	TRBV7-2	16	.	CASSFGTTPKDYGYTF	TGTGCCAGCAGCTTTGGGACTACCCCAAAGGACTATGGCTACACCTTC
TRBJ2-5	.	TRBV6-6	13	few	CASRPTGRETQYF	TGTGCCAGCAGACCGACAGGGAGGGAGACCCAGTACTTC
TRBJ2-5	.	TRBV11-1	16	.	CASSIDYRVREETQYF	TGTGCCAGTAGTATAGATTACAGGGTACGAGAAGAGACCCAGTACTTC
TRBJ1-1	.	TRBV2	12	.	CASSDWGAEAFF	TGTGCCAGCAGTGATTGGGGGGCTGAAGCTTTCTTT
TRBJ2-5	.	TRBV19	13	.	CASSMGHQETQYF	TGTGCCAGTAGTATGGGCCACCAAGAGACCCAGTACTTC
TRBJ1-2	.	TRBV20-1	12	.	CIPPAGADGYTF	TGCATCCCCCCCGCAGGGGCCGATGGCTACACCTTC
TRBJ1-2	TRBD1	TRBV27	16	.	CASSLLAGTGEKGYTF	TGTGCCAGCAGCTTATTGGCCGGGACAGGGGAAAAGGGCTACACCTTC
TRBJ1-5	TRBD1	TRBV15	14	.	CATSRTGAGQPQHF	TGTGCCACCAGCAGGACAGGGGCCGGGCAGCCCCAGCATTTT
TRBJ2-5	.	TRBV7-6	12	once	CASSADLETQYF	TGTGCCAGCAGCGCTGACTTGGAGACCCAGTACTTC
TRBJ1-1	.	TRBV7-3	13	.	CASSEDLNAEAFF	TGTGCCAGCAGTGAAGACCTGAACGCTGAAGCTTTCTTT
TRBJ2-7	.	TRBV28	13	.	CASTETPGYEQYF	TGTGCCAGCACCGAAACCCCAGGGTACGAGCAGTACTTC
TRBJ2-7	.	TRBV27	14	few	CASSSPTKRWEQYF	TGTGCCAGCAGTTCCCCGACCAAAAGGTGGGAGCAGTACTTC
TRBJ2-7	.	TRBV15	15	.	CASSVGASNRDEQYF	TGTGCCAGCAGCGTGGGGGCGTCGAACAGGGACGAGCAGTACTTC
TRBJ1-4	TRBD1	TRBV2	14	.	CASSKQGAKEKLFF	TGTGCCAGCAGCAAACAGGGGGCTAAGGAAAAACTGTTTTTT